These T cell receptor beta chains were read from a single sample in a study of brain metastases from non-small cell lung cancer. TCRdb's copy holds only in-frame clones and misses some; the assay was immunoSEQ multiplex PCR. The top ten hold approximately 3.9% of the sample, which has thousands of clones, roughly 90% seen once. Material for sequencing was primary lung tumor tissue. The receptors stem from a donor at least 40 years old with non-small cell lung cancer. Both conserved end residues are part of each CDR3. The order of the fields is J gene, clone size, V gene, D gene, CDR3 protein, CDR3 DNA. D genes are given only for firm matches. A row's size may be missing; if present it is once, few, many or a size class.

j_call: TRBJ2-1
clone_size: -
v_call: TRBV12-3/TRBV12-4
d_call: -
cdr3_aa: CASSFGGRGQFF
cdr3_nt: TGTGCCAGCAGTTTCGGCGGCAGGGGTCAGTTCTTC

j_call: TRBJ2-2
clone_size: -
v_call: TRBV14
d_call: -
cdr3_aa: CASSQIGLNTGELFF
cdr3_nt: TGTGCCAGCAGCCAAATAGGGTTAAACACCGGGGAGCTGTTTTTT

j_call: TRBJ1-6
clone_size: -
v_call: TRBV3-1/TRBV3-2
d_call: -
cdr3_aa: CASSQETGVGSPLHF
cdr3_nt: TGTGCCAGCAGCCAAGAGACGGGGGTTGGCTCACCCCTCCACTTT

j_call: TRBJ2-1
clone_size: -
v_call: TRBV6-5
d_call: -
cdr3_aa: CASSYGGEQFF
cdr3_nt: TGTGCCAGCAGTTACGGGGGGGAGCAGTTCTTC

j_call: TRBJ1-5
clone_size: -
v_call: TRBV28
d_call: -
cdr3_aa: CASSFGLGTMDQPQHF
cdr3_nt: TGTGCCAGCAGTTTTGGGCTGGGGACCATGGATCAGCCCCAGCATTTT

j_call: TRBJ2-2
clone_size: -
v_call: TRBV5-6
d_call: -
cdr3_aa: CASSVGLLTGELFF
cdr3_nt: TGTGCCAGCAGCGTGGGACTGCTCACCGGGGAGCTGTTTTTT

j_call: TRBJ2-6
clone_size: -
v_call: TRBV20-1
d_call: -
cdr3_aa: CSASRLGRTTGANVLTF
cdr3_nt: TGCAGTGCTAGTAGATTGGGCAGGACTACTGGGGCCAACGTCCTGACTTTC

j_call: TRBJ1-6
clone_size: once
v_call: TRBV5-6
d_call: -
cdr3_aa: CASSLGGSPLHF
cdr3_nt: TGTGCCAGCAGCTTGGGGGGCTCACCCCTCCACTTT

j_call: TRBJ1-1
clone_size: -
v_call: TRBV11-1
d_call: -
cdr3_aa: CASSLDPVNTEAFF
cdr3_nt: TGTGCCAGCAGCTTGGATCCGGTGAACACTGAAGCTTTCTTT

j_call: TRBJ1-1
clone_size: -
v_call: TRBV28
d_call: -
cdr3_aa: CASRMNTEAFF
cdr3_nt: TGTGCCAGCAGAATGAACACTGAAGCTTTCTTT

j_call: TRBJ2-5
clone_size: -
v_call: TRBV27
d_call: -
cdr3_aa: CASSPNREILTQYF
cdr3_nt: TGTGCCAGCAGCCCTAACAGGGAAATCTTGACCCAGTACTTC

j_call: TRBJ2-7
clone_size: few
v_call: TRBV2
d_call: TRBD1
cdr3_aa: CASSATGMGYEQYF
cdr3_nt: TGTGCCAGCAGTGCGACAGGGATGGGCTACGAGCAGTACTTC

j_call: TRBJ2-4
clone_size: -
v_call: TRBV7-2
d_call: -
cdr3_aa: CASSFLVGKNIQYF
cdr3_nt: TGTGCCAGCAGCTTTTTAGTGGGCAAAAACATTCAGTACTTC

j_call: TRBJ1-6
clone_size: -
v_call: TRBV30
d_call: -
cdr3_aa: CAWSAGVYNSPLHF
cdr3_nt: TGTGCCTGGAGTGCAGGTGTCTATAATTCACCCCTCCACTTT

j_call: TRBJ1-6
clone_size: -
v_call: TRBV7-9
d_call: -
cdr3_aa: CASSLLGGPLYNSPLHF
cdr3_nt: TGTGCCAGCAGCTTATTAGGGGGTCCTCTATATAATTCACCCCTCCACTTT

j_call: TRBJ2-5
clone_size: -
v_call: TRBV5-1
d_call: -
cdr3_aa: CASAPGGGHQGETQYF
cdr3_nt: TGCGCCAGCGCCCCCGGGGGCGGACACCAAGGGGAGACCCAGTACTTC

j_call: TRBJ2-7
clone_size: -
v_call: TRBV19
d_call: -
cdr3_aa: CVSSYGGYEQYF
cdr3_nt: TGTGTCAGTAGTTATGGCGGCTACGAGCAGTACTTC

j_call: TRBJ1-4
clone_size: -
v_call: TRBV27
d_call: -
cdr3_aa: CASSLALGQKLFF
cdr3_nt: TGTGCCAGCAGTTTAGCTCTCGGACAAAAACTGTTTTTT

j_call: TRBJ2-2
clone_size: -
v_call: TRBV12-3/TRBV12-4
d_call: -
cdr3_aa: CASSSPAGELFF
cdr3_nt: TGTGCCAGCAGCTCTCCCGCCGGGGAGCTGTTTTTT

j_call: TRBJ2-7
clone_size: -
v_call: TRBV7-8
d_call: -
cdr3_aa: CASSLGGAGYEQYF
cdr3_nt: TGTGCCAGCAGCTTAGGGGGGGCGGGGTACGAGCAGTACTTC

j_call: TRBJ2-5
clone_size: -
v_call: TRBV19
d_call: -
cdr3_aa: CASSMFGGETQETQYF
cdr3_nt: TGTGCCAGTAGTATGTTTGGCGGGGAGACCCAAGAGACCCAGTACTTC

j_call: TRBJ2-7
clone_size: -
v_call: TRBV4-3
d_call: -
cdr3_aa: CASSPGRLDLSYEQYF
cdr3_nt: TGCGCCAGCAGCCCGGGGAGACTAGATCTCTCCTACGAGCAGTACTTC

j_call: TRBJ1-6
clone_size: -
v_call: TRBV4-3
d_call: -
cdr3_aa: CASSQDVQRGSPLHF
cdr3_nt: TGCGCCAGCAGCCAAGACGTCCAGCGGGGGTCACCCCTCCACTTT

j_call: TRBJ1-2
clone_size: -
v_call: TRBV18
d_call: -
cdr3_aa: CASSPVTVYGYTF
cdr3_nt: TGTGCCAGCTCACCAGTTACCGTCTATGGCTACACCTTC

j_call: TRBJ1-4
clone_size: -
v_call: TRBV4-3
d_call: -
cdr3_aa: CASSLTGKLFF
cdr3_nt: TGCGCCAGCAGTCTGACGGGGAAACTGTTTTTT

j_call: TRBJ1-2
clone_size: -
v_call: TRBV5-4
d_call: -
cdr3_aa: CASSLRDSAFVYGYTF
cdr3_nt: TGTGCCAGCAGCTTGAGAGACAGCGCTTTTGTCTATGGCTACACCTTC

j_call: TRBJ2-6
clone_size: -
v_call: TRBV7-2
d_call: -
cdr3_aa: CASSLSRGSGANVLTF
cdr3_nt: TGTGCCAGCAGCTTATCCAGGGGCTCTGGGGCCAACGTCCTGACTTTC

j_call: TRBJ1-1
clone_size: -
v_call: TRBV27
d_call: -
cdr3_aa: CASSLLGTVASEAFF
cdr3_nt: TGTGCCAGCAGTTTATTAGGAACCGTCGCTTCTGAAGCTTTCTTT

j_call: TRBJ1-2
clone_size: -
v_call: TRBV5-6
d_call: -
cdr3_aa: CASSRGGEGTVGYTF
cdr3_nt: TGTGCCAGCAGCCGGGGGGGTGAGGGCACAGTCGGCTACACCTTC

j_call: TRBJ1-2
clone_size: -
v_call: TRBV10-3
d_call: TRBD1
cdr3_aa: CAISESAGGGYTF
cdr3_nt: TGTGCCATCAGTGAGTCAGCAGGGGGAGGCTACACCTTC

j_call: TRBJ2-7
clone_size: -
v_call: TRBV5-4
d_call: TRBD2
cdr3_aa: CASSRRTSDTLEQYF
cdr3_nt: TGTGCCAGCAGCCGCCGGACTAGCGACACCCTCGAGCAGTACTTC

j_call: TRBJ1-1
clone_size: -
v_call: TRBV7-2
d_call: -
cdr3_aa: CASSFLARIPEGAFF
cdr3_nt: TGTGCCAGCAGCTTCCTCGCCAGGATCCCCGAAGGAGCTTTCTTT

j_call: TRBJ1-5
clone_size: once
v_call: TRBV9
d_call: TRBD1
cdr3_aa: CASSAGTGNQPQHF
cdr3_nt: TGTGCCAGCAGCGCCGGGACAGGGAATCAGCCCCAGCATTTT

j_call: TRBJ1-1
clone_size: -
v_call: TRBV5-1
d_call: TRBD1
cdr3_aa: CASSSSAGGNTKAFF
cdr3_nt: TGCGCCAGCAGCTCCTCAGCAGGGGGGAACACTAAAGCTTTCTTT

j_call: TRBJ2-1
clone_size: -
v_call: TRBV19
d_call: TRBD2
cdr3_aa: CASSVAGLNPNEQFF
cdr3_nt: TGTGCCAGTAGTGTAGCGGGACTCAACCCAAATGAGCAGTTCTTC

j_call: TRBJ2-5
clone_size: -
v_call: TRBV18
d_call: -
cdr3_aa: CASSLQVQAGETQYF
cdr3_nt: TGTGCCAGCTCACTACAGGTCCAGGCAGGGGAGACCCAGTACTTC

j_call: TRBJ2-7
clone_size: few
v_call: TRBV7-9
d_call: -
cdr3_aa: CASSSQNYEQYF
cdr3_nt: TGTGCCAGCAGCTCCCAGAACTACGAGCAGTACTTC

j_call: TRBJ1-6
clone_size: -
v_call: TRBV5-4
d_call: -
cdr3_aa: CASSSRGNSPLHF
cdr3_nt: TGTGCCAGCAGCTCTCGGGGAAATTCACCCCTCCACTTT

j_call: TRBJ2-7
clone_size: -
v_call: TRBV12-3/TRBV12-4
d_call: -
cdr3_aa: CASSPLNRYEQYF
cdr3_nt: TGTGCCAGCAGTCCCTTGAACAGGTACGAGCAGTACTTC

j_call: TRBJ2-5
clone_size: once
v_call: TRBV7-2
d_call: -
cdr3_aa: CASSFGLGETQYF
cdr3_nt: TGTGCCAGCAGCTTCGGACTGGGAGAGACCCAGTACTTC

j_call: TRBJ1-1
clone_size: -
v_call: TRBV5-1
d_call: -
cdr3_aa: CTSSLGPGNTEAFF
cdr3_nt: TGCACCAGCAGCTTGGGGCCAGGTAACACTGAAGCTTTCTTT

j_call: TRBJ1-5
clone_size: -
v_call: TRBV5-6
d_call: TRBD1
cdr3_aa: CASSTLDRGEDQPQHF
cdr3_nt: TGTGCCAGCAGCACTTTAGACAGGGGGGAGGATCAGCCCCAGCATTTT